The following is a T cell receptor (beta chain) sequence with its context. Its antigen remains unidentified. The sample originates from a study of beta chain features in type 1 diabetes. As every portion of the isolated RNA was reverse transcribed, the sequencing read expressed TCRB transcripts. This table comes from immunoSEQ multiplex PCR, and its TCRdb copy is limited to in-frame clones, with some not included. The data hold around 250,000 clones, with approximately 15% observed a single time. Study-wide results and limits: For Type 1 diabetes patients, all four CD4+ subsets carried TCRB CDR3s that were moderately but significantly shorter.

The clonotype comes from a man younger than 40 with type 1 diabetes. Sequencing used naive CD4+ T cells from blood.

CDR3 region: CASSGGGANNEKLFF. CDR3 bases: TGTGCCAGTAGTGGAGGAGGGGCAAATAATGAAAAACTGTTTTTT. V usage is TRBV19 and J usage is TRBJ1-4, with a tentative D call TRBD1 (5 bases). Deletions cut 5 bases from V and 4 bases from J, with 14 bases between. The CDR3 has 15 residues. Germline-derived CDR1 and CDR2 are LNHDA and SQIVND (reference sequence).